This TCR beta chain was found in a study of cytomegalovirus exposure and HLA in healthy donors. Study-level background: Sequencing of 150 million to 200 million T cells in an earlier analysis found 100 million or so unique TCR beta sequences.

In this sample, this clone turned up a few times. With 1 base removed from V and 0 bases from J, the gap between germline ends came to 19 bases. Germline lookup yields CDR1 SGHTA and CDR2 FQGNSA. This CDR3 is 18 amino acids long. The PCR was carried out with 60 Vbeta primers and 13 Jbeta primers. Using immunoSEQ multiplex PCR, the repertoire was profiled, and TCRdb retains in-frame clones only, with some absent. The sample consists of approximately 100,000 clones, 50% to 80% of them appearing once. The TCR was taken from a man aged 30 to 39 in good health and CMV-seronegative. The sequenced sample consisted of PBMCs. The rearrangement uses TRBV7-2 and TRBJ2-7; D ambiguous. CDR3 nucleotides: TGTGCCAGCAGCTTAGACCCTTTGTGGCGGCGGAGCTCCTACGAGCAGTACTTC. Residues: CASSLDPLWRRSSYEQYF. The full variable domain, its missing parts supplied by reference TRBV7-2 and TRBJ2-7, is GAGVSQSPSNKVTEKGKDVELRCDPISGHTALYWYRQSLGQGLEFLIYFQGNSAPDKSGLPSDRFSAERTGGSVSTLTIQRTQQEDSAVYLCASSLDPLWRRSSYEQYFGPGTRLTVT.